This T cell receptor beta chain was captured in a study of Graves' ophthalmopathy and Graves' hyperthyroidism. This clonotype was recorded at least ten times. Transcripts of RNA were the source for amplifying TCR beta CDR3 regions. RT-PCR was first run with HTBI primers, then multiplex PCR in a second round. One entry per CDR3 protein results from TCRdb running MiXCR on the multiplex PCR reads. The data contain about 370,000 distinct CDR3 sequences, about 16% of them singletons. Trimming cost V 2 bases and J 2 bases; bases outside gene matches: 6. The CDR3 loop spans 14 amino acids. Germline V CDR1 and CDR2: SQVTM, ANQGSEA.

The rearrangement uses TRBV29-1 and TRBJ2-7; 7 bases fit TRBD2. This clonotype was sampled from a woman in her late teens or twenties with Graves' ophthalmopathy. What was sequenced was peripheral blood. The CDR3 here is CSVETPGGTYEQYF. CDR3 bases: TGCAGCGTTGAAACCCCGGGGGGAACCTACGAGCAGTACTTC.